This T cell receptor (beta chain) appears in the sequencing data of a study of T cell repertoires in cytomegalovirus infection (dated by TCRdb to about 2019). About the full investigation: Donor HLA type was relevant to the analysis, because carriage of CMV infection together with the matching HLA type was indicated by public TCR beta signatures.

The run used an Illumina HiSeq 1500. TCRdb took the public reads, trimmed them with fastp at Q25, ran MiXCR for clone calling and kept in-frame beta chains. Identical CDR3 proteins give one entry, which carries the most common genes and DNA. The sample has fewer than 300,000 distinct CDR3 sequences on record, around 25% of them singletons. The top ten clonotypes cover 14% of the sample. This clonotype was counted many times. Its target antigen remains unknown. Nothing much larger sits one base from this clone, and base qualities are not available. General study outcomes and caveats: The ex vivo response was dominated by HLA-C-restricted CMV-specific TCR beta clonotypes, and the single most frequent clonotype in two of eight donors was supplied by these HLA-C-restricted clonotypes. Cumulative frequency of public TCR beta family members discriminated carriers of CMV infection plus the relevant HLA type in this cohort and an independent approximately 370-donor cohort.

Sequencing used PBMCs. The TCR sequence derives from a human donor in good health (CMV status not recorded). Some clones in this sample may be carry-over from other donors' samples.

The nucleotide sequence is given as TGTGCCAGCAGTTTATCCTCGAGCCCCCCCTACGAGCAGTACTTC. The translation is CASSLSSSPPYEQYF. This sequence uses TRBV28 and TRBJ2-7, with the D gene not clear enough to name. Between the V and J ends, shortened by 1 base and 2 bases respectively, the junction contains 12 bases. The germline V gene specifies MDHEN as CDR1 and SYDVKM as CDR2. Including the terminal cysteine and phenylalanine, the CDR3 comprises 15 residues. Just the 45-base CDR3 DNA is kept, in frame starting at base 1.